This TCR beta chain stems from a study of shared clonotypes between healthy human individuals. About the research overall: The cohort had a couple of women and three men, ages 18 to 49.

As handled by the study authors: From ImmunoSEQ came sequences covering only the junction and carrying no quality scores, so filtering differed. Method: immunoSEQ multiplex PCR; TCRdb's copy keeps in-frame clones and lacks some. From that table come the V and J calls and clone size; the DNA was used to work out D and trimming. The table includes some 2.1 million clones, over 85% detected once. In the naive CD8 group, cells lacked CD45RO and were positively selected for CCR7, so terminally differentiated effector memory CD45RA+ cells were left out. This receptor was obtained from a young man in good health. The material sequenced was naive CD8+ T cells sorted from blood.

The CDR3, as DNA: TGTGCCAGCAGCCAAGAAAAGGAGGGAGCGAACTATGGCTACACCTTC. Translated, it gives CASSQEKEGANYGYTF. The genes are TRBV4-2 and TRBJ1-2; no clear D gene. The CDR3 sequence is 16 residues long. Trimming cost V 0 bases and J 2 bases, with 13 bases left between them. Germline CDR1 is LGHNA and CDR2 is YNFKEQ.